The 19 T cell receptor beta chains presented below share a single source sample, sequenced in a study of low-dose radiotherapy and immunotherapy resistance in tumors. Time point reported: before trial treatment. Gene-specific TRAV and TRBV primers were used for first-strand cDNA, covering alpha and beta chains. TCR amplification ran roughly 20 PCR cycles using constant-region and V-primer adapter primers. One entry per CDR3 protein, called by TCRdb with MiXCR from the reads. Among 64,000 or so distinct CDR3 sequences, 26% were seen once, and the ten largest hold 6.6%. This sample comprised PBMCs, obtained before treatment. The receptors derive from a male donor with rectosigmoid adenocarcinoma.

This clonotype was counted ten times or more. The rearrangement uses TRBV5-1 and TRBJ2-1; D remains unclear. Looked up from germline, CDR1 is SGHRS and CDR2 is YFSETQ. The V end was cut by 0 bases, the J end by 0 bases, with 7 bases between. The CDR3 is 15 residues long. The CDR3 nucleotides are TGCGCCAGCAGCTTGGGACAACCCTCCTACAATGAGCAGTTCTTC. Residues: CASSLGQPSYNEQFF. The full variable domain, its missing parts supplied by reference TRBV5-1 and TRBJ2-1, is KAGVTQTPRYLIKTRGQQVTLSCSPISGHRSVSWYQQTPGQGLQFLFEYFSETQRNKGNFPGRFSGRQFSNSRSEMNVSTLELGDSALYLCASSLGQPSYNEQFFGPGTRLTVL.

This clonotype was counted ten times or more. The chain joins TRBV7-9 to TRBJ2-1; perhaps TRBD2 as D (6 bases). Trimming took off 8 bases at V and 4 bases at J, with 15 bases between the two ends. The germline gives CDR1 SEHNR, CDR2 FQNEAQ (reference sequence). CDR3 length equals 14 residues. The CDR3 region is CASGRGEMYNEQFF. The CDR3 DNA sequence: TGTGCCAGCGGTCGCGGGGAGATGTACAATGAGCAGTTCTTC.

This clonotype appeared a few times. V is TRBV15 and J is TRBJ2-6; 9 positions agree with TRBD1. The length of the CDR3 is 17 residues. The junction had 7 bases not matched to a gene; V was cut back by 5 bases and J by 2 bases. Germline V lookup: CDR1 LNHNV, CDR2 YYDKDF (reference sequence). DNA of the CDR3: TGTGCCACCAGCTCCCGGACAGGGGCCCCTGGGGCCAACGTCCTGACTTTC. Protein product: CATSSRTGAPGANVLTF.

Ten or more counts support this clonotype. This chain uses TRBV21-1 with TRBJ2-6; the D call in the table, TRBD1, was not verified against the DNA. TRBV21-1 is annotated as a pseudogene. This CDR3 region has 17 residues. The CDR3 region is CASSKGQTLAGANVLTF. For the CDR3, the DNA is TGTGCCAGCAGCAAGGGACAGACCTTAGCTGGGGCCAACGTCCTGACTTTC.

This clonotype was detected once. The J gene is TRBJ2-2, the V gene TRBV5-8; D unresolved. V was clipped by 3 bases and J by 6 bases, with 6 bases between them. The CDR3 has 12 amino acids. Looked up from germline, CDR1 is SGHTS and CDR2 is YDEGEE. As DNA, the CDR3 is TGTGCCAGCAGCTCATCGGCCGGGGAGCTGTTTTTT. This encodes CASSSSAGELFF.

This clonotype has at least ten counts. V usage is TRBV28 and J usage is TRBJ2-6; no definite D call. CDR1 and CDR2 from the germline V gene are MDHEN and SYDVKM. V was pared by 3 bases and J by 0 bases, with 6 bases between. The CDR3 runs to 15 residues. For the CDR3, the DNA is TGTGCCAGCAGTTTCCCAGCCTCTGGGGCCAACGTCCTGACTTTC. This codes for CASSFPASGANVLTF.

This chain joins TRBV5-6 and TRBJ1-5; no reliable D call. Trimming shortened V by 0 bases and J by 3 bases, and 4 bases separated the two germline ends. This CDR3 is built from 13 residues. Germline CDR1 and CDR2: SGHDT and YYEEEE. The CDR3 here is CASSLGTNQPQHF. CDR3 coding DNA: TGTGCCAGCAGCTTGGGGACCAATCAGCCCCAGCATTTT.

Regarding this clonotype: With a far larger clone one base away, a read error is the likely cause. The chain recombines TRBV3-1 with TRBJ2-1; TRBD1 agrees at 7 bases. This CDR3 comprises 15 residues. CDR1 and CDR2 from the germline V gene are LGHDT and YNNKEL (reference sequence). V lost 4 bases, J lost 13 bases, and 16 bases stayed unmatched. CDR3 loop: CASSPTYGQEETQFF. CDR3 coding DNA: TGTGCCAGCAGCCCAACGTACGGACAGGAAGAGACCCAGTTCTTC.

This clonotype was counted many times. This chain joins TRBV5-1 and TRBJ2-3, with 10 positions matching TRBD1. V lost 4 bases to trimming and J lost 2 bases; unmatched junction nucleotides: 7. Germline assignment: CDR1 SGHRS and CDR2 YFSETQ. The CDR3 totals 16 residues. As DNA, the CDR3 is TGCGCCAGCAGCCGGGGGACAGGGGCAATCACAGATACGCAGTATTTT. Translating gives CASSRGTGAITDTQYF.

A remark on this clonotype: The final CDR3 position lacks the conserved phenylalanine or tryptophan, pointing to a likely read error. The V and J genes are TRBV27 and TRBJ1-5; D possibly corresponds to TRBD1 (6 bases). CDR3 size: 14 residues. Germline lookup yields CDR1 MNHEY and CDR2 SMNVEV (reference sequence). Trimming removed 2 bases from V and 6 bases from J, with 11 bases in between. In nucleotides, the CDR3 is TGTGCCAGCAGTTTAATGCAGGGGACTCAGCCCCAGCATCTT. It codes for CASSLMQGTQPQHL.

The V call is TRBV6-6, the J call TRBJ2-1, with D unclear. The CDR3 loop spans 11 amino acids. V lost 0 bases and J lost 8, with 2 bases in between. The V gene's germline CDR1 is MNHNY and CDR2 SVGAGI (reference sequence). For the CDR3, the DNA is TGTGCCAGCAGTTACTCTTATGAGCAGTTCTTC. Encoded protein: CASSYSYEQFF.

This clonotype has a count of ten or more. The rearrangement uses TRBV5-1 and TRBJ1-2; D gene uncertain. Germline CDR1 and CDR2: SGHRS and YFSETQ. V dropped 0 bases and J dropped 8 bases, with 20 bases sitting between them. CDR3 size: 16 residues. As DNA, the CDR3 is TGCGCCAGCAGCTTGGCCAGTTCTCGGGGAACAGACGGCTACACCTTC. Its translation: CASSLASSRGTDGYTF.

The table lists this clonotype with many counts. The chain carries TRBV12-3 or TRBV12-4 and TRBJ2-2; D is uncertain. The CDR3 loop spans 13 amino acids. With 3 bases removed from V and 7 bases from J, the gap between germline ends came to 9 bases. DNA for the CDR3: TGTGCCAGCAGTTTTTCGGATCACGGGGAGCTGTTTTTT. Protein product: CASSFSDHGELFF.

This clonotype was recorded at least ten times. The CDR3 spells CASSADTQYF. Written as DNA, the CDR3 is TGTGCCAGCTCAGCAGATACGCAGTATTTT. The V gene is TRBV2, the J gene TRBJ2-3; D not resolved. Germline lookup yields CDR1 SNHLY and CDR2 FYNNEI. Trimming pared 8 bases from V and 4 bases from J, leaving 4 bases between. The CDR3 extends over 10 amino acids.

By proportion, this clonotype is medium-sized. The rearrangement links TRBV6-5 to TRBJ2-1, with TRBD1 identical over 9 bases. This CDR3 comprises 15 residues. Losses at the gene ends were 5 bases for V and 8 bases for J; bases not matched to a gene: 10. CDR1 MNHEY and CDR2 SVGAGI come from the germline V gene. This CDR3 reads CASSPGTGSSDEQFF. DNA for the CDR3: TGTGCCAGCAGTCCCGGGACAGGGTCTTCCGATGAGCAGTTCTTC.

This clonotype showed up many times. The gene calls are TRBV19 and TRBJ2-1; 7 bases agree with TRBD1. This CDR3 comprises 17 residues. Looked up from germline, CDR1 is LNHDA and CDR2 is SQIVND (reference sequence). V lost 7 bases, J lost 2 bases, and 14 bases stayed unmatched. The CDR3 region has the DNA TGTGCCAGTATTATTCCGGCGACAGGGCCCGCCTACAATGAGCAGTTCTTC. Amino acid sequence: CASIIPATGPAYNEQFF.

Of note for this clonotype: This sequence is one base from a far larger clone and is likely a read error. The DNA of the CDR3 is TGCAGTGCTAGAGTACCCCTAGCGGGAGGGCCGAATGAGCAGTACTTC. Protein sequence: CSARVPLAGGPNEQYF. V is TRBV20-1 and J is TRBJ2-7; 12 bases agree with TRBD2. Germline V gives CDR1 DFQATT, CDR2 SNEGSKA (reference sequence). V lost 1 base to trimming and J lost 7 bases; unmatched junction nucleotides: 11. The CDR3 runs to 16 residues.

There are many counts of this clonotype. This sequence joins TRBV19 and TRBJ2-3; the match to TRBD2 covers 9 bases. With V trimmed by 2 bases and J by 1 base, 1 base remained unmatched. CDR1 is LNHDA and CDR2 is SQIVND in the germline V gene (reference sequence). The CDR3 sequence is 15 residues long. DNA for the CDR3: TGTGCCAGTAGTATACTAGCGGGGCGCACAGATACGCAGTATTTT. Its translation: CASSILAGRTDTQYF.

Comment on this clonotype: A far larger clone lies a single base away; this is likely a read error. The chain links TRBV26 to TRBJ2-7; the D call in the table, TRBD1, was not verified against the DNA. TRBV26 is annotated as a pseudogene. CDR3 length: 14 amino acids. The CDR3: CATTEQGRTYERYF. CDR3 sequence (DNA): TGTGCCACCACGGAACAGGGAAGAACCTACGAGCGGTACTTC.